This T cell receptor (beta chain) is from a study of blood T cells in healthy people across ages. Study-wide results and caveats: Relative to aged donors, long-lived donors carried more naive CD4+ cells and displayed higher diversity. Expanded clonotype changes were possibly confounded by unknown donor CMV status.

CDR3 length: 15 amino acids. Germline CDR1 is MDHEN and CDR2 is SYDVKM. V lost 2 bases to trimming and J lost 5 bases, with 13 bases between them. A second PCR of 7 to 11 cycles used a sample-barcoded 5' primer and a J-beta primer mix. Each CDR3 protein is one row after TCRdb ran MiXCR on the 5' RACE reads. The repertoire consists of about 1.6 million distinct CDR3 sequences, with around 35% occurring once and the leading ten covering around 11%. Note on this clonotype: Its antigen is not identified.

The receptor was derived from a young woman in good health. This sequence joins TRBV28 and TRBJ2-4; D may be TRBD2 (6 bases). The sequencing sample was made of blood. The CDR3 here is CASSLAGLGENIQYF. CDR3 coding DNA: TGTGCCAGCAGTTTAGCGGGATTGGGCGAAAACATTCAGTACTTC. Together with reference TRBV28 and TRBJ2-4, the CDR3 gives the full variable domain: DVKVTQSSRYLVKRTGEKVFLECVQDMDHENMFWYRQDPGLGLRLIYFSYDVKMKEKGDIPEGYSVSREKKERFSLILESASTNQTSMYLCASSLAGLGENIQYFGAGTRLSVL.